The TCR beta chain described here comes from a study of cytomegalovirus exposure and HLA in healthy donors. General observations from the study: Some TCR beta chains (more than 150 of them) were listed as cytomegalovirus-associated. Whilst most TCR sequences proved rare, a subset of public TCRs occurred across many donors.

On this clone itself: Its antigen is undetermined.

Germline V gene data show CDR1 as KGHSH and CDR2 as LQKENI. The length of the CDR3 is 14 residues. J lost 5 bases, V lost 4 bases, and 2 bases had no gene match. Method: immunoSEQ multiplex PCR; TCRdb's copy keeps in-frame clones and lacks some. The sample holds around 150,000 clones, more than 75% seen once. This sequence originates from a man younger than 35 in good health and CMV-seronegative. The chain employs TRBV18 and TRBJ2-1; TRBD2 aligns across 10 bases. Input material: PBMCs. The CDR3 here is CASSQGLADNEQFF. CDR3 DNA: TGTGCCAGCTCACAAGGACTAGCGGACAATGAGCAGTTCTTC.